This TCR beta chain was recovered during a study of metastatic and nonmetastatic thyroid tumors. This clone showed up many times. All patients were untreated before thyroid surgery. As handled by the study authors: Using the CDR3 differences seen across clinicopathological groups, the authors built a distant-metastasis classifier for papillary thyroid cancer, which was meant to discriminate distant-metastatic patients. TCRdb reprocessed the PCR reads via MiXCR. In this record, the V and J calls reflect TCRdb's handling and not the investigators' own analysis. The sample has about 60,000 clones, under 20% seen once. The CDR3 sequence is 12 residues long. V dropped 5 bases and J dropped 6 bases, with 11 bases sitting between them. CDR1 and CDR2 from the germline V gene are LNHDA and SQIVND (reference sequence).

The chain couples TRBV19 to TRBJ2-7, with a weak D call TRBD2 (6 bases). The clonotype originates from a male donor with papillary thyroid cancer or a benign thyroid nodule (not recorded which). Some clones in this sample may be carry-over from other donors' samples. Sequences were obtained from blood. The CDR3: CASSAGFGEQYV. For the CDR3, the DNA is TGTGCCAGTAGTGCGGGGTTCGGCGAGCAGTACGTC.